This section outlines one TCR beta chain sequence together with its context. No cognate antigen has been identified for it. Nothing much larger sits one base from this clone, and base qualities are not available. CD8 naive samples were obtained by positive selection for CCR7 among CD45RO-negative cells, yielding a CD45RA+CCR7+ population from which TemRA cells were excluded. The donors were healthy, HIV-negative adults with no recently reported acute infections or vaccinations. Only Caucasian adults living in Nashville, Tennessee, USA were represented among the donors. After blood collection by leukapheresis, PBMCs were isolated using Ficoll-Histopaque density gradient centrifugation and then cryopreserved in the vapor phase of liquid nitrogen. Analytical flow cytometry was used to check the purity and quantity of each magnetically sorted T cell population. Genomic DNA was isolated from every sorted fraction and measured by UV absorbance on a Nanodrop 2000c.

The data originate from a study of shared clonotypes between healthy human individuals (dated by TCRdb to 2018 to 2021). About the full investigation: A couple of women and three men aged 18 to 49 years were included in the cohort. To increase sequencing depth and limit assay-specific biases, different laboratories used diverse techniques to prepare libraries and sequence TCR repertoires. For each donor, CD4 naive and CD4 memory were each run on three plates, CD8 naive on two plates, and CD8 memory on one plate. Leukapheresis yielded between about 0.85 and 9.5 billion PBMCs per donor. To estimate repertoire size and how much clonotypes are shared between individuals, the study performed deep sequencing of blood TCR repertoires from about five healthy adults. Overall study outcomes, separate from this receptor: Estimated clonotype richness was generally larger for naive than for memory subsets. Rarefaction of sorted-subset datasets indicated incomplete sequencing despite the large sequencing depth. Pairwise subsampling indicated that sequencing depth was expected to affect the degree of clonotype sharing among donors. Sharing across a few donors was observed for approximately 5% of naive CD4, less than 4% of naive CD8, 2% to 2.5% of memory CD4, and around 0.4% of memory CD8 clonotypes. Compared with non-shared clonotypes, the clonotypes found in all four sorted-subset donors had higher generation probabilities. The genetic and exposure-history diversity represented was limited by the small number of donors. Sampling was restricted to blood, and TCR repertoires in tissue are likely to differ from TCR repertoires in blood.

Trimming at the junction amounts to 5 bases on V and 3 bases on J, and the germline ends lie 13 bases apart. The CDR3 has 15 amino acids, counting the end cysteine and phenylalanine. The sequence is cut down to CDR3 DNA, 45 bases in frame from base 1. CDR1 SEHNR and CDR2 FQNEAQ are derived from the germline V gene (reference sequence). Using the deep immunoSEQ assay, multiplex PCR amplified TCR CDR3 regions from genomic DNA. Genomic DNA extracted from each cell subset was distributed evenly over all wells of several immunoSEQ 96-well plates, and each plate served as one replicate. Each replicate PCR for sorted subsets received roughly 0.2 ug genomic DNA, equal to 30,000 or so T cell genomes. Purified libraries were quantified with a Qubit 3.0 fluorometer, sized on a Bioanalyzer 2100, and re-quantified with the KAPA Library Quantification kit. A separate single-read 150-cycle Illumina NextSeq 550 flow cell was used to sequence each immunoSEQ 96-well plate. The authors' pipeline ran thus. Because only junctional sequences without quality scores were contained in the immunoSEQ output, filtering matching that applied to full-length reads could not be performed. To assign V/J genes and CDR3, sequences were annotated against IMGT germline references using PyIR, a Python wrapper for IgBLAST v1.9. Any read was removed if the V/J assignment was weak (E-value above 1e-6), the CDR3 was missing, or the read contained stop codons, out-of-frame junctions, or ambiguous translated residues. A V3J clonotype was defined by an identical inferred V gene, J gene, and CDR3 amino acid sequence. Percentage overlap between repertoires was calculated by dividing the number of shared unique clonotypes by the size of the smaller repertoire. Repertoire richness was assessed with RTK rarefaction, the Chao1 estimator, and Recon v2.1 estimates of unobserved clonotypes. Generation probabilities for all TCRbeta clonotypes obtained by the gDNA method from four donors were computed using OLGA. The table was pulled from immuneACCESS by TCRdb, which kept in-frame rearrangements only. Such tables lose some clones; where checked, under half of the loss comes from unresolved V genes, and the rest has no known cause. V, J and clone size are those of that table, while D and trimming were read from the DNA. For this sample the table gives more than 2 million clones, of which approximately 92% were detected only once. Of the sample, more than 1.5% falls within the top ten clones.

In this chain, TRBV7-9 is recombined with TRBJ1-4; no D segment can be confidently identified. The TCR comes from a young man in good health. Some clones in this sample may be carry-over from other donors' samples. The sequenced sample was naive CD8+ T cells from PBMCs. The cell subset or site label corresponds to: CD45RA+CCR7+. The encoded CDR3 is CASSKLTTANEKLFF. The nucleotide sequence is given as TGTGCCAGCAGCAAACTGACAACCGCTAATGAAAAACTGTTTTTT.